The rows below give T cell receptor beta chains drawn from one sample of a study of shared clonotypes between healthy human individuals. Method: immunoSEQ multiplex PCR; TCRdb's copy keeps in-frame clones and lacks some. The profile shows 2 million to 2.5 million clones, just under 95% of them singletons. The sample was naive CD4+ T cells from PBMCs. All receptors derive from a man aged 18 to 30 in good health. Some clones in this sample may be carry-over from other donors' samples. CDR3s include the opening cysteine and the closing phenylalanine or tryptophan. Each record gives: CDR3 protein, CDR3 DNA, D gene, J gene, V gene, clone size. A D gene is named only where the DNA matches it firmly. Expanded clones get a size class; other rows say once, few or many, or leave the size out.

CDR3aa: CASRRWTSGQETQYF
CDR3nt: TGTGCCAGCAGACGCTGGACTAGCGGCCAAGAGACCCAGTACTTC
d_gene: TRBD2
j_gene: TRBJ2-5
v_gene: TRBV6-5
abundance: .

CDR3aa: CASSSQQGRETQYF
CDR3nt: TGTGCCAGCAGCTCCCAACAGGGGAGAGAGACCCAGTACTTC
d_gene: TRBD1
j_gene: TRBJ2-5
v_gene: TRBV7-9
abundance: .

CDR3aa: CASSQFRGIYYEQYF
CDR3nt: TGCGCCAGCAGCCAATTTCGCGGGATCTACTACGAGCAGTACTTC
d_gene: .
j_gene: TRBJ2-7
v_gene: TRBV4-3
abundance: .

CDR3aa: CASRLAGGSSTDTQYF
CDR3nt: TGTGCCAGCAGACTAGCGGGAGGCTCTAGCACAGATACGCAGTATTTT
d_gene: TRBD2
j_gene: TRBJ2-3
v_gene: TRBV2
abundance: .

CDR3aa: CASSFFSPGQMNTEAFF
CDR3nt: TGCGCCAGCAGCTTTTTTTCCCCCGGACAGATGAACACTGAAGCTTTCTTT
d_gene: .
j_gene: TRBJ1-1
v_gene: TRBV5-1
abundance: .

CDR3aa: CASSLVGGDYSYEQYF
CDR3nt: TGTGCCAGCAGCTTAGTTGGGGGCGATTACTCCTACGAGCAGTACTTC
d_gene: .
j_gene: TRBJ2-7
v_gene: TRBV11-1
abundance: once

CDR3aa: CASSFFGEQFF
CDR3nt: TGTGCCAGCAGCTTCTTCGGGGAGCAGTTCTTC
d_gene: .
j_gene: TRBJ2-1
v_gene: TRBV7-9
abundance: .

CDR3aa: CASSPLTGGGDTQYF
CDR3nt: TGTGCCAGCTCACCTTTGACAGGGGGTGGAGATACGCAGTATTTT
d_gene: TRBD1
j_gene: TRBJ2-3
v_gene: TRBV18
abundance: .

CDR3aa: CASNGGADYGYTF
CDR3nt: TGCGCCAGCAACGGGGGCGCGGACTATGGCTACACCTTC
d_gene: .
j_gene: TRBJ1-2
v_gene: TRBV5-1
abundance: .

CDR3aa: CASSTLAGRTGELFF
CDR3nt: TGTGCCAGCAGCACGTTAGCGGGGAGAACCGGGGAGCTGTTTTTT
d_gene: .
j_gene: TRBJ2-2
v_gene: TRBV12-1
abundance: .

CDR3aa: CASSLTRGEETQYF
CDR3nt: TGTGCCAGCAGCTTAACACGGGGCGAAGAGACCCAGTACTTC
d_gene: .
j_gene: TRBJ2-5
v_gene: TRBV7-3
abundance: .

CDR3aa: CAISPRTGHSPDMNTEAFF
CDR3nt: TGTGCCATCAGCCCCCGGACAGGGCATTCACCCGACATGAACACTGAAGCTTTCTTT
d_gene: TRBD1
j_gene: TRBJ1-1
v_gene: TRBV10-3
abundance: .

CDR3aa: CSVAMDRGFDGYTF
CDR3nt: TGCAGCGTTGCGATGGACAGGGGTTTCGATGGCTACACCTTC
d_gene: TRBD1
j_gene: TRBJ1-2
v_gene: TRBV29-1
abundance: .

CDR3aa: CSVGVDQPQHF
CDR3nt: TGCAGCGTTGGCGTGGATCAGCCCCAGCATTTT
d_gene: .
j_gene: TRBJ1-5
v_gene: TRBV29-1
abundance: .

CDR3aa: CASSGEGGGLDEQYF
CDR3nt: TGTGCCAGCAGTGGGGAAGGGGGGGGTTTGGACGAGCAGTACTTC
d_gene: .
j_gene: TRBJ2-7
v_gene: TRBV2
abundance: .

CDR3aa: CASSLEGGSPLHF
CDR3nt: TGTGCCAGCAGCTTAGAAGGGGGGTCACCCCTCCACTTT
d_gene: .
j_gene: TRBJ1-6
v_gene: TRBV7-2
abundance: .

CDR3aa: CASSLRQTAEQYF
CDR3nt: TGTGCCAGCAGCTTAAGACAGACGGCTGAGCAGTACTTC
d_gene: .
j_gene: TRBJ2-7
v_gene: TRBV7-9
abundance: .

CDR3aa: CASSSGTHRGVQYF
CDR3nt: TGTGCCAGCAGCTCCGGGACCCATCGGGGGGTGCAGTACTTC
d_gene: TRBD2
j_gene: TRBJ2-7
v_gene: TRBV7-2
abundance: .

CDR3aa: CASSLVGAVEAFF
CDR3nt: TGTGCCAGCAGCTTAGTAGGGGCAGTTGAAGCTTTCTTT
d_gene: .
j_gene: TRBJ1-1
v_gene: TRBV7-8
abundance: .

CDR3aa: CASSLTGGTDTQYF
CDR3nt: TGTGCCAGCAGCTTGACAGGGGGCACAGATACGCAGTATTTT
d_gene: TRBD1
j_gene: TRBJ2-3
v_gene: TRBV7-2
abundance: .

CDR3aa: CASRGGQASYNEQFF
CDR3nt: TGTGCCAGCAGGGGGGGGCAGGCATCCTACAATGAGCAGTTCTTC
d_gene: .
j_gene: TRBJ2-1
v_gene: TRBV6-5
abundance: .

CDR3aa: CASSLMGGQETQYF
CDR3nt: TGTGCCAGCAGCTTAATGGGGGGCCAAGAGACCCAGTACTTC
d_gene: .
j_gene: TRBJ2-5
v_gene: TRBV7-9
abundance: .

CDR3aa: CASSPLPGEMSGNTIYF
CDR3nt: TGTGCCAGCAGCCCCCTGCCGGGGGAGATGAGCGGAAACACCATATATTTT
d_gene: .
j_gene: TRBJ1-3
v_gene: TRBV9
abundance: .

CDR3aa: CAISEPRTVGTQYF
CDR3nt: TGTGCCATCAGTGAGCCCCGGACCGTTGGGACCCAGTACTTC
d_gene: .
j_gene: TRBJ2-5
v_gene: TRBV10-3
abundance: .

CDR3aa: CASSRDRIEKLFF
CDR3nt: TGTGCCAGCTCCCGGGACAGAATTGAAAAACTGTTTTTT
d_gene: TRBD1
j_gene: TRBJ1-4
v_gene: TRBV18
abundance: .

CDR3aa: CASTKSGTGELFF
CDR3nt: TGTGCCAGCACCAAATCCGGCACCGGGGAGCTGTTTTTT
d_gene: .
j_gene: TRBJ2-2
v_gene: TRBV5-4
abundance: .

CDR3aa: CASSNDRGAYEQYF
CDR3nt: TGCGCCAGCAGCAACGACCGGGGAGCCTACGAGCAGTACTTC
d_gene: .
j_gene: TRBJ2-7
v_gene: TRBV4-1
abundance: .

CDR3aa: CASRISGPALSEQYF
CDR3nt: TGTGCCAGCAGGATCTCGGGACCCGCCCTCAGCGAGCAGTACTTC
d_gene: .
j_gene: TRBJ2-7
v_gene: TRBV2
abundance: .

CDR3aa: CASSLGLLNAGLEETQYF
CDR3nt: TGCGCCAGCAGCTTGGGCCTCTTAAATGCGGGACTGGAAGAGACCCAGTACTTC
d_gene: .
j_gene: TRBJ2-5
v_gene: TRBV5-1
abundance: .

CDR3aa: CASRIRDRAMGELFF
CDR3nt: TGTGCCAGTAGGATCCGGGACAGGGCGATGGGGGAGCTGTTTTTT
d_gene: TRBD1
j_gene: TRBJ2-2
v_gene: TRBV19
abundance: .

CDR3aa: CASRGRGHSYEQYF
CDR3nt: TGTGCCAGCAGGGGGAGGGGACACTCCTACGAGCAGTACTTC
d_gene: .
j_gene: TRBJ2-7
v_gene: TRBV2
abundance: .

CDR3aa: CASSRHSGLEAFF
CDR3nt: TGTGCCAGCAGCAGACACTCGGGACTTGAAGCTTTCTTT
d_gene: .
j_gene: TRBJ1-1
v_gene: TRBV7-8
abundance: .

CDR3aa: CASSYLTGGKETQYF
CDR3nt: TGTGCCAGCAGTTACCTGACAGGGGGCAAGGAGACCCAGTACTTC
d_gene: TRBD1
j_gene: TRBJ2-5
v_gene: TRBV6-5
abundance: .

CDR3aa: CASSEWAIPPYLNTEAFF
CDR3nt: TGTGCCAGCAGTGAATGGGCCATTCCCCCTTATTTGAACACTGAAGCTTTCTTT
d_gene: .
j_gene: TRBJ1-1
v_gene: TRBV2
abundance: .

CDR3aa: CASSVGASGRPTGELFF
CDR3nt: TGTGCCAGCAGCGTAGGGGCTAGCGGGAGACCCACCGGGGAGCTGTTTTTT
d_gene: TRBD2
j_gene: TRBJ2-2
v_gene: TRBV9
abundance: .

CDR3aa: CAWNGLAPYEQYF
CDR3nt: TGTGCCTGGAATGGACTAGCGCCCTACGAGCAGTACTTC
d_gene: TRBD2
j_gene: TRBJ2-7
v_gene: TRBV30
abundance: .

CDR3aa: CASSFQGQGAGGTEAFF
CDR3nt: TGCGCCAGCAGCTTTCAGGGTCAGGGGGCTGGAGGCACTGAAGCTTTCTTT
d_gene: TRBD1
j_gene: TRBJ1-1
v_gene: TRBV5-1
abundance: .

CDR3aa: CASRRASGNVGYEQYF
CDR3nt: TGTGCCAGCAGGCGGGCTAGCGGGAATGTAGGCTACGAGCAGTACTTC
d_gene: TRBD2
j_gene: TRBJ2-7
v_gene: TRBV2
abundance: .

CDR3aa: CASSEDSLMGQPQHF
CDR3nt: TGTGCCAGCAGTGAGGACAGTCTGATGGGTCAGCCCCAGCATTTT
d_gene: .
j_gene: TRBJ1-5
v_gene: TRBV9
abundance: few

CDR3aa: CASSPGGGASGEQYF
CDR3nt: TGTGCCAGCTCGCCCGGGGGGGGCGCATCGGGCGAGCAGTACTTC
d_gene: TRBD2
j_gene: TRBJ2-7
v_gene: TRBV18
abundance: .

CDR3aa: CASSIRTRVSYNEQFF
CDR3nt: TGTGCCAGCAGCATACGGACTAGGGTCTCCTACAATGAGCAGTTCTTC
d_gene: TRBD2
j_gene: TRBJ2-1
v_gene: TRBV27
abundance: .

CDR3aa: CASSVERRARDTQYF
CDR3nt: TGTGCCAGCAGCGTAGAACGGCGGGCAAGGGATACGCAGTATTTT
d_gene: .
j_gene: TRBJ2-3
v_gene: TRBV9
abundance: .